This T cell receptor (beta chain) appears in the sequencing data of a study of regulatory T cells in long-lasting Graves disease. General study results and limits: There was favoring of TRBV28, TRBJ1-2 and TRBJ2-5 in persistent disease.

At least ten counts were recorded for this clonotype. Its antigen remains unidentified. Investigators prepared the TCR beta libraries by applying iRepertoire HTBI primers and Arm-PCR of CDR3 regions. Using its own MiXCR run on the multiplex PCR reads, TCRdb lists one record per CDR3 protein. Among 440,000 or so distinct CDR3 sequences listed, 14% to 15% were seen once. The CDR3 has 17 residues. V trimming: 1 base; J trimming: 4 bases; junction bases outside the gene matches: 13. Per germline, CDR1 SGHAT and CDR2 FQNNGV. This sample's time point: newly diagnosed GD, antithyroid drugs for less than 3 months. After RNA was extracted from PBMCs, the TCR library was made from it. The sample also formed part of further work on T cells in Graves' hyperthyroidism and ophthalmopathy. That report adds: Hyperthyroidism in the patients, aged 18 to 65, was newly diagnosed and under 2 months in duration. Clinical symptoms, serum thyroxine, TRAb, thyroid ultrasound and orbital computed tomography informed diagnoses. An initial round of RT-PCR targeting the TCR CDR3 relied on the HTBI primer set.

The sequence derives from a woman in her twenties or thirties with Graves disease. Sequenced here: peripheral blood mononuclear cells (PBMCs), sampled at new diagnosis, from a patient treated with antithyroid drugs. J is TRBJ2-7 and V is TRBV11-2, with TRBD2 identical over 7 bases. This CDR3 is CASSLGVRLAEVYEQYF. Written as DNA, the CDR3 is TGTGCCAGCAGCTTAGGTGTTCGGCTAGCGGAAGTGTACGAGCAGTACTTC.